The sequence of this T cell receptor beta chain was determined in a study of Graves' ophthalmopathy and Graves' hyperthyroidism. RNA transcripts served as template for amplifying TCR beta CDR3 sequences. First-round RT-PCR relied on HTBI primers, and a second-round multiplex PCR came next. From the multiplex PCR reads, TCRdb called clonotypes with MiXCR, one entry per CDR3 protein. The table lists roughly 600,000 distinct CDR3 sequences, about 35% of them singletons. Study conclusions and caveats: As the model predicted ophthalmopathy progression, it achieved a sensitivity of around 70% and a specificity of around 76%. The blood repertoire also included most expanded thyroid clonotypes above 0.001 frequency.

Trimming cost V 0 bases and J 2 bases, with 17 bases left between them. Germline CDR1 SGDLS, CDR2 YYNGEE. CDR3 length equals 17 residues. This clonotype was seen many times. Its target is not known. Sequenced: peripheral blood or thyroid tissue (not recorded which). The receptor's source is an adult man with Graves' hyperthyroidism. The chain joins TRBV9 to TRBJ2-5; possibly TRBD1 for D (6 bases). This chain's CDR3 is CASSVATTRGRQETQYF. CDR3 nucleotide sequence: TGTGCCAGCAGCGTAGCTACTACCAGGGGACGACAAGAGACCCAGTACTTC.